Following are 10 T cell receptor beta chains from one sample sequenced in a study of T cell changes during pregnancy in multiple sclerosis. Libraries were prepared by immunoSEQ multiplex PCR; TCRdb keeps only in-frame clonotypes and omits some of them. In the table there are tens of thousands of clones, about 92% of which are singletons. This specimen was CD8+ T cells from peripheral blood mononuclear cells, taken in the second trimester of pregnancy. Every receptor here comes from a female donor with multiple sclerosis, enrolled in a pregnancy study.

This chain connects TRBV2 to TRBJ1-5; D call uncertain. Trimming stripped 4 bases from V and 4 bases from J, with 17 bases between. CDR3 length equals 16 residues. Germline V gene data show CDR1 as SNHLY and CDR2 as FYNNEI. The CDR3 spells CASSALSDGMNQPQHF. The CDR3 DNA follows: TGTGCCAGCAGTGCCTTATCTGACGGGATGAATCAGCCCCAGCATTTT.

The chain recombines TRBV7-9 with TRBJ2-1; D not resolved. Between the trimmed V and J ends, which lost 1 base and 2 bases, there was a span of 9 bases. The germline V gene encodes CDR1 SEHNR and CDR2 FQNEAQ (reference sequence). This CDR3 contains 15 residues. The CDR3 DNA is TGTGCCAGCAGCTTAGGTCTACCACCCTACAATGAGCAGTTCTTC. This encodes CASSLGLPPYNEQFF. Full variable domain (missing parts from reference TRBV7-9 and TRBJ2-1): DTGVSQNPRHKITKRGQNVTFRCDPISEHNRLYWYRQTLGQGPEFLTYFQNEAQLEKSRLLSDRFSAERPKGSFSTLEIQRTEQGDSAMYLCASSLGLPPYNEQFFGPGTRLTVL.

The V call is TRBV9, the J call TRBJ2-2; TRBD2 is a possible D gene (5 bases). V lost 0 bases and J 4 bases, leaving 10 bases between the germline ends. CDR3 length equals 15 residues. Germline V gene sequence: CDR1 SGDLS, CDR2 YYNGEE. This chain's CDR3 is CASSVGTGLTGELFF. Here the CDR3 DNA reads TGTGCCAGCAGCGTAGGGACTGGGCTCACCGGGGAGCTGTTTTTT.

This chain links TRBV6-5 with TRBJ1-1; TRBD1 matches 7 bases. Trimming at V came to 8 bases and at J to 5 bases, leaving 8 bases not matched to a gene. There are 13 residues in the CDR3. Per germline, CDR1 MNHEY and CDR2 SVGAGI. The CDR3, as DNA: TGTGCCAGCGACCAGGGGGGTTGGACTGAAGCTTTCTTT. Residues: CASDQGGWTEAFF.

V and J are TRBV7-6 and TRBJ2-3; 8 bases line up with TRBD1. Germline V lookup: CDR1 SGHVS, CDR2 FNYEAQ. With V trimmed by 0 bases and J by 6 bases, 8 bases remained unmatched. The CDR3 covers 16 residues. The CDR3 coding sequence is TGTGCCAGCAGCTTAGCTGACAGGGGCCCCGGGGATACGCAGTATTTT. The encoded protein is CASSLADRGPGDTQYF.

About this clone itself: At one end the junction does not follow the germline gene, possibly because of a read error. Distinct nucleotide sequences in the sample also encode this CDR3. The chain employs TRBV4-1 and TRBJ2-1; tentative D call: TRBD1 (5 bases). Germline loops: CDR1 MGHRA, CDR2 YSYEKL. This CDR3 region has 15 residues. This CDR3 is CASSLVRGSYNEQFF. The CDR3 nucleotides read TGCGCTAGCAGTCTCGTAAGGGGCTCCTACAATGAGCAGTTCTTC.

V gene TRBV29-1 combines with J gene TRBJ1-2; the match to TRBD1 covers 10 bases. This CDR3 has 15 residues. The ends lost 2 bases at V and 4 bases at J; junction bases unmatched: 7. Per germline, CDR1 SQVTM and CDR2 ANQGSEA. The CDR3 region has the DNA TGCAGCGTTGAACTGCGGGACAGGGGTATCTATGGCTACACCTTC. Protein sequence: CSVELRDRGIYGYTF.

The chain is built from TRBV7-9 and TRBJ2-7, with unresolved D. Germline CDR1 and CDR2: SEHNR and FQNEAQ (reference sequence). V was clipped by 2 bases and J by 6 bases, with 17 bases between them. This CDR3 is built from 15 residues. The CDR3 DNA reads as TGTGCCAGCAGCTTATCGGCTGGGCAGCCTCCCGAGCAGTACTTC. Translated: CASSLSAGQPPEQYF.

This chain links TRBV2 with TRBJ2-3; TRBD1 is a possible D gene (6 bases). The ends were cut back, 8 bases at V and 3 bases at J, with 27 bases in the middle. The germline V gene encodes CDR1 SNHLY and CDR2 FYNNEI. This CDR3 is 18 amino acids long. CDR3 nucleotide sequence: TGTGCCAGCCCCGGGACGACGCACAGGGAACGGAGAACAGATACGCAGTATTTT. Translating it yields CASPGTTHRERRTDTQYF.

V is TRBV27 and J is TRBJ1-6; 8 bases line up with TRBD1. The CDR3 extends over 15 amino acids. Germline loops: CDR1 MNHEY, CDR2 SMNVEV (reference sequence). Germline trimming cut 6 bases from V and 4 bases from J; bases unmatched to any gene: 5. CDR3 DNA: TGTGCCAGCAGACCGGGACAGGAGTATAATTCACCCCTCCACTTT. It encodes CASRPGQEYNSPLHF.